This TCR beta chain was retrieved from a study of blood T cell repertoires in COVID-19. For the study at large: Sites in the United States, Italy and Spain provided acute and convalescent COVID-19 samples. PBMCs, B-cell-depleted T cells, or T cells provided the cDNA or gDNA that made up the material.

The CDR3 is made up of 14 amino acids. CDR1 is SGHTS and CDR2 is YDEGEE in the germline V gene. The V end lost 3 bases, the J end lost 7 bases, and 11 bases lay between the germline ends. As handled by the study authors: It was from reference gene primer amplification that nucleated cell counts were estimated. Generated by immunoSEQ multiplex PCR, the TCRdb table keeps only in-frame clones and is missing some. The DNA gave D and trimming, while V, J and clone size come from that table. The repertoire holds a few hundred thousand clones, about four fifths seen once, with roughly 3% in the top ten. The source of this sequence is a woman between 18 and 29 years old with acute or convalescent COVID-19. Material: peripheral blood. The chain uses TRBV5-8 and TRBJ1-6, with D possibly matching TRBD1 (6 bases). The CDR3 loop reads CASSSGQKNSPLHF. CDR3 sequence (DNA): TGTGCCAGCAGCTCAGGACAGAAGAATTCACCCCTCCACTTT.